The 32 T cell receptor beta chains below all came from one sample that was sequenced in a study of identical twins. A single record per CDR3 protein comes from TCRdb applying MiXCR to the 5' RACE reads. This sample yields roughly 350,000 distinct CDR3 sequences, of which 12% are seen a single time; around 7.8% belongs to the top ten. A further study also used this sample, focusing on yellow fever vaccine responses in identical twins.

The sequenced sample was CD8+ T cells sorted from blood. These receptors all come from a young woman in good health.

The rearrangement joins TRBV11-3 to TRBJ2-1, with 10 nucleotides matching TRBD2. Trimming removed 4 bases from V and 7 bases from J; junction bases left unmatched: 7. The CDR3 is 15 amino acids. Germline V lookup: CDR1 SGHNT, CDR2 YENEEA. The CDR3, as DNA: TGTGCCAGCAGCTCAACTAGCGGGGCCTTTAATGAGCAGTTCTTC. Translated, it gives CASSSTSGAFNEQFF.

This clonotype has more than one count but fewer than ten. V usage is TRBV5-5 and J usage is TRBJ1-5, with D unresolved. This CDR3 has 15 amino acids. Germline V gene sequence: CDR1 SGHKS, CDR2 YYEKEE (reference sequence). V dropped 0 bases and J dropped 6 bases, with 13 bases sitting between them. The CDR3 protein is CASSLAGVHGQPQHF. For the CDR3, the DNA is TGTGCCAGCAGCTTGGCCGGTGTGCACGGTCAGCCCCAGCATTTT.

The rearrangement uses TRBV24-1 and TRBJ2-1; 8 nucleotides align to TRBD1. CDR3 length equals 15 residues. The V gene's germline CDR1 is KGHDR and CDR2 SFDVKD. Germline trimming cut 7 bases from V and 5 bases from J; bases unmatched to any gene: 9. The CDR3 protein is CATSDIKTGDNEQFF. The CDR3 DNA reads TGTGCCACCAGCGATATAAAGACAGGGGACAATGAGCAGTTCTTC.

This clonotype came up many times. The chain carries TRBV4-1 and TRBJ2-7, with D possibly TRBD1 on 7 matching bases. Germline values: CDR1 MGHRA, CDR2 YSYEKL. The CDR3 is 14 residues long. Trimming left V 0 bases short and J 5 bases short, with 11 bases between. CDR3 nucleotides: TGCGCCAGCAGCCAAGATCAGGGGGGCAACGAGCAGTACTTC. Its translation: CASSQDQGGNEQYF.

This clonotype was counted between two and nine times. CDR3 region: CASSPRGSGANVLTF. The CDR3 DNA reads TGTGCCAGCTCACCACGGGGATCTGGGGCCAACGTCCTGACTTTC. The chain has TRBV18 and TRBJ2-6, with unresolved D. Germline lookup yields CDR1 KGHSH and CDR2 LQKENI. The V end lost 1 base, the J end lost 1 base, and 5 bases lay between the germline ends. There are 15 residues in the CDR3.

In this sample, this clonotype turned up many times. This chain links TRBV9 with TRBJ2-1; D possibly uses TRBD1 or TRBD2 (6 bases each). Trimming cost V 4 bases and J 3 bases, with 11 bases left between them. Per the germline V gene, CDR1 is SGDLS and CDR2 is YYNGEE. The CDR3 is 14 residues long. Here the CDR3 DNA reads TGTGCCAGCAGCTTCGAGGGGGGCTACAATGAGCAGTTCTTC. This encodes CASSFEGGYNEQFF. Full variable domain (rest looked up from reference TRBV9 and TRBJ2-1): DSGVTQTPKHLITATGQRVTLRCSPRSGDLSVYWYQQSLDQGLQFLIQYYNGEERAKGNILERFSAQQFPDLHSELNLSSLELGDSALYFCASSFEGGYNEQFFGPGTRLTVL.

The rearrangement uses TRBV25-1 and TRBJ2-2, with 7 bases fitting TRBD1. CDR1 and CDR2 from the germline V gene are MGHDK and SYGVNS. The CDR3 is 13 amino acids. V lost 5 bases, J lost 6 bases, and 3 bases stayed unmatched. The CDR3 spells CASSSTGSGELFF. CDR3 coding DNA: TGTGCCAGCAGTTCGACAGGGTCCGGGGAGCTGTTTTTT.

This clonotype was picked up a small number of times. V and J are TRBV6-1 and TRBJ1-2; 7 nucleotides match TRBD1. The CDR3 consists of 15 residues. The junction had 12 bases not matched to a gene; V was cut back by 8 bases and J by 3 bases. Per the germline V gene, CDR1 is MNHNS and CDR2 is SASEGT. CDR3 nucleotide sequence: TGTGCCAGCTCGCCCTCCCAGGGGGTTGACTATGGCTACACCTTC. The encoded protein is CASSPSQGVDYGYTF.

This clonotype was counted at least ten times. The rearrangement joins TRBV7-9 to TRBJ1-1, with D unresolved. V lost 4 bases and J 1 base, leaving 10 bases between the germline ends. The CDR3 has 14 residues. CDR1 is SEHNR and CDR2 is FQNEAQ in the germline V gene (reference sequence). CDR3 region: CASSSNSQNTEAFF. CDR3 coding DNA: TGTGCCAGCAGCTCAAACAGCCAGAACACTGAAGCTTTCTTT.

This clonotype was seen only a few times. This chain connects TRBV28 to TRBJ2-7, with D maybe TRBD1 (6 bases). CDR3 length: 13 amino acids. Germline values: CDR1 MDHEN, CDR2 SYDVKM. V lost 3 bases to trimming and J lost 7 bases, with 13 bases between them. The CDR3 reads CASSFQGSREQYF. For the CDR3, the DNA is TGTGCCAGCAGTTTTCAGGGGTCAAGGGAGCAGTACTTC.

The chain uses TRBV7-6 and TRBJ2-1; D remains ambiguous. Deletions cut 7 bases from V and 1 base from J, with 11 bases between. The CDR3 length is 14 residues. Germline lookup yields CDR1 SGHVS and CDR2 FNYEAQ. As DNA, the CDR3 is TGTGCCAGCAAAGAAATCTTATCCTACAATGAGCAGTTCTTC. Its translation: CASKEILSYNEQFF. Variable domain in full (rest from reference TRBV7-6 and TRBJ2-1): GAGVSQSPRYKVTKRGQDVALRCDPISGHVSLYWYRQALGQGPEFLTYFNYEAQQDKSGLPNDRFSAERPEGSISTLTIQRTEQRDSAMYRCASKEILSYNEQFFGPGTRLTVL.

The CDR3 nucleotides are TGCAGCGTTGTTGGGCAGTTAAAAAACATTCAGTACTTC. Translation gives CSVVGQLKNIQYF. The chain joins TRBV29-1 to TRBJ2-4; D not resolved. This CDR3 region has 13 residues. Trimming shortened V by 4 bases and J by 4 bases, and 11 bases separated the two germline ends. Germline V CDR1 and CDR2: SQVTM, ANQGSEA.

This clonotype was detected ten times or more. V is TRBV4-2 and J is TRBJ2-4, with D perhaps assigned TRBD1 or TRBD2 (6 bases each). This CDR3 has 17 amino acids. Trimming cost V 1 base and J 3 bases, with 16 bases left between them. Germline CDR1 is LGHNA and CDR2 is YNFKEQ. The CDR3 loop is CASSQGGGRIGKNIQYF. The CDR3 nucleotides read TGTGCCAGCAGCCAAGGTGGGGGGCGGATCGGCAAAAACATTCAGTACTTC.

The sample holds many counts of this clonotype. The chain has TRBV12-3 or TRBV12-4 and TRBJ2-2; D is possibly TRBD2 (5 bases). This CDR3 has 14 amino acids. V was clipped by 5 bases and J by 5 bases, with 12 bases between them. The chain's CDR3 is CASSAVLATGELFF. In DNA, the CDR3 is TGTGCCAGCAGTGCCGTTTTAGCGACCGGGGAGCTGTTTTTT.

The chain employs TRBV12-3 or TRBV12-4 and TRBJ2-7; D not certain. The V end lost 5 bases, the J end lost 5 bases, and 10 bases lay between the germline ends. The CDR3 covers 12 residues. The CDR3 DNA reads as TGTGCCAGCAGTCATATGAGTCACGAGCAGTACTTC. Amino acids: CASSHMSHEQYF.

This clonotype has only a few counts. CDR3 bases: TGTGCCAGCAGTGACGGGGGCCGCTCACCCCTCCACTTT. It codes for CASSDGGRSPLHF. The V call is TRBV27, the J call TRBJ1-6; D might be TRBD1 (6 bases). Per germline, CDR1 MNHEY and CDR2 SMNVEV (reference sequence). The V end lost 5 bases, the J end lost 10 bases, and 12 bases lay between the germline ends. The CDR3 consists of 13 residues.

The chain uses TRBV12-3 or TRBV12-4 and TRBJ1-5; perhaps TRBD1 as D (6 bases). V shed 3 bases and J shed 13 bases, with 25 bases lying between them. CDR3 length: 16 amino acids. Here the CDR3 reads CASSFRRADRPPGQHF. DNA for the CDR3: TGTGCCAGCAGTTTCCGGCGTGCGGACAGACCCCCGGGGCAGCATTTT.

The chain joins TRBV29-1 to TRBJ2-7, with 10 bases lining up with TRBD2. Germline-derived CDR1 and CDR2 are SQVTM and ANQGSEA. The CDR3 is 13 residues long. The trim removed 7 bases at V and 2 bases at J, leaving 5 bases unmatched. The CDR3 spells CSERTSGPYEQYV. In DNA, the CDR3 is TGCAGCGAGCGGACTAGCGGACCCTACGAGCAGTACGTC.

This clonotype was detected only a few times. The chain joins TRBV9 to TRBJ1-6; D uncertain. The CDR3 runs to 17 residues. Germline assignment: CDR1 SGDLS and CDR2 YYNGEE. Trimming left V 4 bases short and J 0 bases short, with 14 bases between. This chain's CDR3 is CASSPRTIPSYNSPLHF. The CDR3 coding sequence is TGTGCCAGCAGCCCAAGGACTATCCCCTCCTATAATTCACCCCTCCACTTT.

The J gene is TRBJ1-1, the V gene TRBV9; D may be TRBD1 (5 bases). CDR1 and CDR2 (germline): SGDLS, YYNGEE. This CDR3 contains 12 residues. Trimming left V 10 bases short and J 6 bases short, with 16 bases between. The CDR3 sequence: CASGGDGAEAFF. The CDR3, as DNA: TGTGCCTCCGGGGGGGATGGAGCTGAAGCTTTCTTT.

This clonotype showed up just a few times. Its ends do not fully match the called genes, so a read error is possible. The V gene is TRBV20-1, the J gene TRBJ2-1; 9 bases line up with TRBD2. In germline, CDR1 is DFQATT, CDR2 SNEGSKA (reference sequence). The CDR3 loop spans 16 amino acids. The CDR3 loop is CCASSPSGELYNEQFF. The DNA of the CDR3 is TGCTGTGCTAGTTCGCCTAGCGGGGAGCTCTACAATGAGCAGTTCTTC.

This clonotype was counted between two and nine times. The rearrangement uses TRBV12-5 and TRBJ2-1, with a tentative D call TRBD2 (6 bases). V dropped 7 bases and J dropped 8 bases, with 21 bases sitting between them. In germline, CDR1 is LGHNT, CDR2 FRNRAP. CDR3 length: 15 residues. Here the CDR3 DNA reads TGTGCTAGTGCCCACAGCTGGGGGGAGAAGGATGAGCAGTTCTTC. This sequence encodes CASAHSWGEKDEQFF.

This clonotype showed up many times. As DNA, the CDR3 is TGCAGCGTTGAAGATCCGCGGGAGGGCTGGGACGAGCAGTACTTC. Amino acid sequence: CSVEDPREGWDEQYF. The genes are TRBV29-1 and TRBJ2-7; the match to TRBD2 covers 9 bases. The ends lost 0 bases at V and 5 bases at J; junction bases unmatched: 8. CDR1 and CDR2 from the germline V gene are SQVTM and ANQGSEA. CDR3 length equals 15 residues.

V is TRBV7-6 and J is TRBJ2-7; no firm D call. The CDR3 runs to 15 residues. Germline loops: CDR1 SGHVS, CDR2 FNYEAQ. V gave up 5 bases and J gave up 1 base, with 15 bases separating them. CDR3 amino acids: CASSESLEGSYEQYV. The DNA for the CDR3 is TGTGCCAGCAGCGAATCCCTGGAAGGATCCTACGAGCAGTACGTC.

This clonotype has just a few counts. CDR3 in amino acids: CASTNGTRLFYEQYV. In nucleotides, the CDR3 is TGCGCCAGCACCAACGGGACTCGCCTATTCTACGAGCAGTACGTC. The V and J genes are TRBV10-2 and TRBJ2-7, with D possibly being TRBD2 (6 bases). The CDR3 totals 15 residues. Trimming pared 7 bases from V and 3 bases from J, leaving 19 bases between. Germline V CDR1 and CDR2: WSHSY, SAAADI.

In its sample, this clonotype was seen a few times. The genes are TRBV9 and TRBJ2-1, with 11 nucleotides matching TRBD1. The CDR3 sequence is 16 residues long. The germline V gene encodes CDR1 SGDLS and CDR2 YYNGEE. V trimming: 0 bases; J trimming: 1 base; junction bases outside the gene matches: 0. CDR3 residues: CASSVGDRGSYNEQFF. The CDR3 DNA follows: TGTGCCAGCAGCGTAGGGGACAGGGGGTCCTACAATGAGCAGTTCTTC.

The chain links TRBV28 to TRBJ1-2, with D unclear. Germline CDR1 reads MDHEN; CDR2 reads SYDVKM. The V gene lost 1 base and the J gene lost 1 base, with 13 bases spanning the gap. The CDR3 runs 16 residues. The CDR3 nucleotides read TGTGCCAGCAGTTTATATGGCTTGACGGATAACTATGGCTACACCTTC. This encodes CASSLYGLTDNYGYTF.

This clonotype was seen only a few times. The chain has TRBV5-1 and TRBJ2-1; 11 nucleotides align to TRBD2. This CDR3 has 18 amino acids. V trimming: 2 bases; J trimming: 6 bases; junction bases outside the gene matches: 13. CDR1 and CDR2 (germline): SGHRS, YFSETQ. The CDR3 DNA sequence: TGCGCCAGCAGCTTTTCCAACCCGGGACTAGCGGCCCCCAATGAGCAGTTCTTC. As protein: CASSFSNPGLAAPNEQFF.

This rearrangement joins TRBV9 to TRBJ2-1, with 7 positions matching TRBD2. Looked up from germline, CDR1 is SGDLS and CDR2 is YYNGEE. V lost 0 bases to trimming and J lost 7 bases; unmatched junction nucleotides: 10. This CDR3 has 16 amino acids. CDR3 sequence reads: CASSVDGGGPINEQFF. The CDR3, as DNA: TGTGCCAGCAGCGTAGATGGGGGAGGGCCAATTAATGAGCAGTTCTTC. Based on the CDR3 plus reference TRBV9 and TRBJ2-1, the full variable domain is DSGVTQTPKHLITATGQRVTLRCSPRSGDLSVYWYQQSLDQGLQFLIQYYNGEERAKGNILERFSAQQFPDLHSELNLSSLELGDSALYFCASSVDGGGPINEQFFGPGTRLTVL.

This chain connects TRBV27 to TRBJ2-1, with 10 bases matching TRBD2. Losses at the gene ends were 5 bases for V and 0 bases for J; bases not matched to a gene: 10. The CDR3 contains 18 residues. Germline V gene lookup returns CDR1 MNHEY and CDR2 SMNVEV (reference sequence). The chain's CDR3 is CASSTIPSSGSSYNEQFF. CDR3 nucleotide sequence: TGTGCCAGCAGTACCATCCCGTCTAGCGGGAGCTCCTACAATGAGCAGTTCTTC.

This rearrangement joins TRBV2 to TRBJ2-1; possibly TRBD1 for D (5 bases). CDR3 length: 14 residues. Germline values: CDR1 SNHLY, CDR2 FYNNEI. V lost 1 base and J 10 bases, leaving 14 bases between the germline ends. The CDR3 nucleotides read TGTGCCAGCAGTGAAGAGGGGCAGATAGCCGAGCAGTTCTTC. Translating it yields CASSEEGQIAEQFF.

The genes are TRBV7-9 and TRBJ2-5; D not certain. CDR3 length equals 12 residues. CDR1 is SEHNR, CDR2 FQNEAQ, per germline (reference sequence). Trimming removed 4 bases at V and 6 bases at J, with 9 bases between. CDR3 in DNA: TGTGCCAGCAGCTCAGATTGGCAGACCCAGTACTTC. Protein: CASSSDWQTQYF.